The clone carrying this T cell receptor (beta chain) was counted at least ten times. Its cognate antigen is unknown. Germline-derived CDR1 and CDR2 are MDHEN and SYDVKM. The CDR3 is made up of 14 amino acids. Trimming removed 3 bases at V and 4 bases at J, with 12 bases between. The sample is drawn from a study of T cells in Graves' hyperthyroidism and ophthalmopathy. General study results and limits: Before onset, by a median of about six months, the model predicted ophthalmopathy. By a 13 V-J model, ophthalmopathy was set apart from stable hyperthyroidism.

PBMCs came from 8.5 to 10 ml fresh peripheral blood. Researchers amplified the TCR beta CDR3 regions from RNA transcripts. The HTBI primer set served for first-round RT-PCR of the TCR CDR3. TCRdb processed the multiplex PCR reads anew with MiXCR; each CDR3 protein has one entry. The sample carries under 250,000 distinct CDR3 sequences, 24% recorded once. The TCR sequence derives from a woman aged 35 to 49 with Graves' ophthalmopathy. The sequenced sample was blood. This chain links TRBV28 with TRBJ1-2; no definite D call. In DNA, the CDR3 is TGTGCCAGCAGTTTTTTAAAGTTTAGCTATGGCTACACCTTC. Translating it yields CASSFLKFSYGYTF.